Listed below are T cell receptor beta chains from one sample, sequenced in a study of blood T cell repertoires in COVID-19. Clones were read by immunoSEQ multiplex PCR, and TCRdb kept only the in-frame ones, dropping some. Of 180,000 or so clones in the sample, approximately 87% were seen once. Sequenced: peripheral blood. The receptors stem from a person in their 70s with COVID-19, enrolled during active disease. Both conserved end residues are trimmed from each CDR3.

v_call	j_call	cdr3_aa
TRBV7-2	TRBJ1-4	ASSPRRGSNEKLF
TRBV2	TRBJ1-4	ATKLAHATNEKLF
TRBV29-1	TRBJ2-1	SVEVSQGNEQF
TRBV27	TRBJ2-7	ASSLRGGASYEQY
TRBV11-3	TRBJ2-7	ANHRPRHFNYEQY
TRBV6-1	TRBJ2-7	ASSETAGVSYEQY
TRBV29-1	TRBJ2-3	SVRNPRLGGTDTQY
TRBV7-2	TRBJ2-3	ASSLGLAGGTDTQY
TRBV27	TRBJ2-5	ASSPSLGLQETQY
TRBV2	TRBJ1-3	ASSEVGGANSGNTIY
TRBV11-2	TRBJ2-2	ASSYYTGANTGELF
TRBV7-9	TRBJ2-3	ASSLQGGTDTQY
TRBV5-1	TRBJ1-2	ASSLDSGGDYGYT
TRBV10-2	TRBJ2-7	ASSGVNEQY
TRBV2	TRBJ1-2	ASRPRVFNGYT
TRBV3-1/TRBV3-2	TRBJ1-6	ASSPNRGFNSPLH
TRBV7-2	TRBJ2-3	ASSPTDTQY